Below are 10 T cell receptor beta chains sequenced from a single sample in a study of post-analysis software for immune sequencing data. Each TCR beta cDNA library carried unique molecular identifiers. TCRdb re-called the PCR reads through MiXCR, storing one row per CDR3 protein. This repertoire shows about 400,000 distinct CDR3 sequences, roughly 38% found once; its top ten account for about an eighth. The antigens these receptors bind are not known. Notes on the study in general: A handful of TRBV segments, including TRBV5-6, TRBV5-1 and TRBV20-1, were more frequent in patients than controls.

Sequencing input: blood. These receptors came from a girl between 5 and 17 years old with multiple sclerosis.

There are a few counts of this clonotype. The chain carries TRBV29-1 and TRBJ2-5; TRBD2 matches 8 bases. Losses at the gene ends were 7 bases for V and 1 base for J; bases not matched to a gene: 8. From germline, CDR1 is SQVTM and CDR2 ANQGSEA. This CDR3 comprises 14 residues. Here the CDR3 reads CSAGLRGVQETQYF. The CDR3 DNA is TGCAGCGCTGGGTTGCGGGGGGTCCAAGAGACCCAGTACTTC.

J is TRBJ1-1 and V is TRBV5-1; TRBD1 might be the D (6 bases). V lost 4 bases to trimming and J lost 4 bases, with 14 bases between them. Germline V gives CDR1 SGHRS, CDR2 YFSETQ. This CDR3 comprises 14 residues. The CDR3 DNA is TGCGCCAGCAGCCCACTCATGACAGGCACTGAAGCTTTCTTT. Translating gives CASSPLMTGTEAFF.

This clonotype was recorded at least ten times. This chain joins TRBV20-1 and TRBJ2-1; D unresolved. The CDR3 is 13 amino acids. V lost 1 base and J 1 base, leaving 5 bases between the germline ends. Germline V gene sequence: CDR1 DFQATT, CDR2 SNEGSKA (reference sequence). The CDR3 reads CSARGQSYNEQFF. The DNA of the CDR3 is TGCAGTGCTAGAGGACAATCCTACAATGAGCAGTTCTTC.

Comment on this clonotype: A single base separates this from a much larger clone, so it may be a read error. The gene calls are TRBV20-1 and TRBJ2-5; 10 bases are shared with TRBD2. CDR3 length: 16 residues. V lost 6 bases to trimming and J lost 10 bases; unmatched junction nucleotides: 20. Germline-derived CDR1 and CDR2 are DFQATT and SNEGSKA (reference sequence). This CDR3 reads CSASPTGTSEPGGQYF. In DNA, the CDR3 is TGCAGTGCGTCACCGACCGGGACTAGCGAACCGGGGGGCCAGTACTTC.

This clonotype was counted a single time. The chain couples TRBV6-2 or TRBV6-3 to TRBJ2-7, with D perhaps matching TRBD1 (5 bases). Germline values: CDR1 MNHEY, CDR2 SVGEGT. V lost 2 bases and J lost 0, with 14 bases in between. This CDR3 is built from 16 residues. The CDR3 protein is CASSYRAGQRSYEQYF. Written as DNA, the CDR3 is TGTGCCAGCAGTTACCGGGCAGGGCAACGCTCCTACGAGCAGTACTTC.

This clonotype was seen more than once but under ten times. This rearrangement joins TRBV6-6 to TRBJ2-1, with 13 positions matching TRBD2. Germline CDR1 reads MNHNY; CDR2 reads SVGAGI (reference sequence). With V trimmed by 8 bases and J by 7 bases, 5 bases remained unmatched. This CDR3 is built from 14 residues. CDR3 coding DNA: TGTGCCAGCGTACTAGCGGGGGGGCAAAATGAGCAGTTCTTC. Translating gives CASVLAGGQNEQFF.

This CDR3 reads CASSYERLGNADTQYF. In nucleotides, the CDR3 is TGTGCCAGCAGTTACGAGAGACTAGGGAACGCAGATACGCAGTATTTT. The chain links TRBV6-2 or TRBV6-3 to TRBJ2-3; D is possibly TRBD2 (6 bases). CDR1 is MNHEY and CDR2 is SVGEGT in the germline V gene. The CDR3 is 16 amino acids. V lost 2 bases to trimming and J lost 4 bases, with 16 bases between them.

This clonotype was seen ten or more times. This chain uses TRBV20-1 with TRBJ1-5; no firm D call. V was cut by 3 bases and J by 6 bases, with 12 bases left in between. Looked up from germline, CDR1 is DFQATT and CDR2 is SNEGSKA (reference sequence). This CDR3 has 13 amino acids. CDR3 residues: CSASPDETQPQHF. In DNA, the CDR3 is TGCAGTGCTAGTCCAGACGAGACTCAGCCCCAGCATTTT.

This clonotype came up a few times. The V call is TRBV4-2, the J call TRBJ2-1; D not certain. V was clipped by 5 bases and J by 6 bases, with 17 bases between them. The CDR3 has 15 residues. Germline V gene sequence: CDR1 LGHNA, CDR2 YNFKEQ. In DNA, the CDR3 is TGTGCCAGCAGCGATCCCGCCAGTATGGTCAATGAGCAGTTCTTC. Amino acid sequence: CASSDPASMVNEQFF.

The chain recombines TRBV20-1 with TRBJ2-2; 8 nucleotides align to TRBD2. V shed 5 bases and J 1 base; nucleotides not matched to a gene: 3. The germline V gene has CDR1 DFQATT and CDR2 SNEGSKA (reference sequence). This CDR3 has 14 amino acids. DNA for the CDR3: TGCAGTGCTTCCAGCGGGGGGAACACCGGGGAGCTGTTTTTT. It specifies CSASSGGNTGELFF.